The 18 T cell receptor beta chains given below trace back to one sample, sequenced in a study of cytomegalovirus exposure and HLA in healthy donors. With 60 Vbeta and 13 Jbeta primers, the PCR was carried out. Measured with immunoSEQ multiplex PCR; TCRdb has only the in-frame clones, and not every one. Of about 160,000 clones listed, roughly 85% are singletons. Sequenced input: PBMCs. Source of these receptors: a boy aged 2 to 10 in good health and CMV-seronegative.

This clone was counted once. The chain links TRBV6-4 to TRBJ1-2, with D uncertain. The CDR3 length is 12 residues. V was trimmed by 11 bases and J by 2 bases, leaving 12 bases between them. In germline, CDR1 is MRHNA, CDR2 SNTAGT. The CDR3 reads CARVSWNYGYTF. The DNA of the CDR3 is TGTGCCCGGGTCTCTTGGAACTATGGCTACACCTTC.

In this sample, this clone turned up once. The chain links TRBV6-1 to TRBJ1-1; D is uncertain. Trimming shortened V by 7 bases and J by 4 bases, and 10 bases separated the two germline ends. The CDR3 is 12 amino acids. Germline-derived CDR1 and CDR2 are MNHNS and SASEGT. The CDR3 region is CASKSAGTEAFF. The DNA of the CDR3 is TGTGCCAGCAAATCCGCGGGCACTGAAGCTTTCTTT.

The sample holds one count of this clone. The rearrangement links TRBV5-1 to TRBJ1-2; perhaps TRBD1 as D (5 bases). Trimming left V 4 bases short and J 4 bases short, with 11 bases between. The CDR3 runs 13 residues. Germline loops: CDR1 SGHRS, CDR2 YFSETQ. CDR3: CASSRGAGYGYTF. As DNA, the CDR3 is TGCGCCAGCAGCCGCGGGGCCGGCTATGGCTACACCTTC.

V is TRBV7-9 and J is TRBJ1-2, with a possible D match to TRBD1 (5 bases). Trimming took 5 bases from V and 5 from J, leaving 12 bases between them. There are 13 residues in the CDR3. CDR1 and CDR2 (germline): SEHNR, FQNEAQ (reference sequence). Here the CDR3 DNA reads TGTGCCAGCAGCCACCCGACAGTGTATGGCTACACCTTC. It codes for CASSHPTVYGYTF. Drawing the rest from reference TRBV7-9 and TRBJ1-2, the complete variable domain is DTGVSQNPRHKITKRGQNVTFRCDPISEHNRLYWYRQTLGQGPEFLTYFQNEAQLEKSRLLSDRFSAERPKGSFSTLEIQRTEQGDSAMYLCASSHPTVYGYTFGSGTRLTVV.

The chain links TRBV10-2 to TRBJ2-7, with 8 positions matching TRBD2. J was trimmed by 3 bases and V by 6 bases; bases with no gene match: 10. This CDR3 comprises 15 residues. Germline V gives CDR1 WSHSY, CDR2 SAAADI. The CDR3 DNA is TGCGCCAGCAGCGGGGGGACTAGGGGAGACTACGAGCAGTACTTC. Protein sequence: CASSGGTRGDYEQYF.

CDR3 protein: CAVTSVSGRTEAFF. The CDR3 DNA reads as TGTGCCGTAACTTCGGTCTCGGGGAGGACTGAAGCTTTCTTT. V gene TRBV7-2 combines with J gene TRBJ1-1; D unresolved. The V end was cut by 11 bases, the J end by 5 bases, with 21 bases between. CDR3 length equals 14 residues. CDR1 SGHTA and CDR2 FQGNSA come from the germline V gene.

This rearrangement joins TRBV27 to TRBJ2-5, with unresolved D. V shed 6 bases and J shed 1 base, with 12 bases lying between them. From germline, CDR1 is MNHEY and CDR2 SMNVEV (reference sequence). The CDR3 has 14 amino acids. Written as DNA, the CDR3 is TGTGCCAGCAGATTGACTGGCGGCCAAGAGACCCAGTACTTC. It yields the protein CASRLTGGQETQYF.

The chain joins TRBV15 to TRBJ1-4, with 7 bases that match TRBD1. The J segment lost 8 bases and the V segment lost 4 bases, leaving 16 bases of the junction unmatched. Germline-derived CDR1 and CDR2 are LNHNV and YYDKDF (reference sequence). This CDR3 contains 17 residues. The CDR3 DNA is TGTGCCACCAGCACCTTGGGTACAGGGGCGCAATGGGAAAAACTGTTTTTT. This sequence encodes CATSTLGTGAQWEKLFF.

The J gene is TRBJ1-1, the V gene TRBV6-1; D is perhaps TRBD1 (6 bases). CDR3 length equals 13 residues. Per germline, CDR1 MNHNS and CDR2 SASEGT. The V and J ends lost 5 bases and 1 base respectively, with 8 bases between them. CDR3 nucleotide sequence: TGTGCCAGCAGTCCGACAGGGAACACTGAAGCTTTCTTT. Translated: CASSPTGNTEAFF.

The chain is built from TRBV27 and TRBJ2-3; 7 nucleotides line up with TRBD2. Per germline, CDR1 MNHEY and CDR2 SMNVEV (reference sequence). With V trimmed by 2 bases and J by 3 bases, 5 bases remained unmatched. CDR3 length: 15 amino acids. In nucleotides, the CDR3 is TGTGCCAGCAGTTTAATAAGGGAGGGAACAGATACGCAGTATTTT. It codes for CASSLIREGTDTQYF.

The J gene is TRBJ2-1, the V gene TRBV23-1; 7 bases line up with TRBD1. TRBV23-1 is an ORF for which the function is uncertain. V shed 0 bases and J 15 bases; nucleotides not matched to a gene: 26. The CDR3 loop spans 19 amino acids. In nucleotides, the CDR3 is TGCGCCAGCAGTCAATCACTAATTGAATACCTACAGGGGCGAGTTTCTCGGTTCTTC. Translating it yields CASSQSLIEYLQGRVSRFF.

The chain couples TRBV9 to TRBJ2-5, with 8 bases aligning to TRBD2. V shed 4 bases and J 4 bases; nucleotides not matched to a gene: 9. The CDR3 is made up of 15 amino acids. Germline values: CDR1 SGDLS, CDR2 YYNGEE. CDR3 bases: TGTGCCAGCAGCCCCCGGGAGGGGCTAAGAGAGACCCAGTACTTC. It translates to CASSPREGLRETQYF.

This clone appeared once. This chain joins TRBV29-1 and TRBJ1-1; the match to TRBD1 covers 9 bases. CDR1 and CDR2 from the germline V gene are SQVTM and ANQGSEA. With V trimmed by 8 bases and J by 4 bases, 8 bases remained unmatched. This CDR3 is 13 amino acids long. CDR3 DNA sequence: TGCAGCATCGCTGGGGACAGGGCCACTGAAGCTTTCTTT. Its translation: CSIAGDRATEAFF.

The V gene is TRBV5-1, the J gene TRBJ2-3; 8 bases are a match to TRBD1. Trimming took 0 bases from V and 3 from J; bases not matched to a gene: 6. Germline V gene data show CDR1 as SGHRS and CDR2 as YFSETQ. There are 16 residues in the CDR3. DNA for the CDR3: TGCGCCAGCAGCTTGGCCTTGACAGGGGCAACAGATACGCAGTATTTT. Translating gives CASSLALTGATDTQYF.

CDR3 DNA sequence: TGTGCCAGCAGTTTAGGCTGGGACAGACGAACCAACACCGGGGAGCTGTTTTTT. Translated: CASSLGWDRRTNTGELFF. The V call is TRBV27, the J call TRBJ2-2; TRBD1 matches at 7 bases. Germline CDR1 is MNHEY and CDR2 is SMNVEV (reference sequence). The CDR3 consists of 18 residues. V was pared by 2 bases and J by 2 bases, with 11 bases of the junction left unmatched.

J is TRBJ2-5 and V is TRBV7-9, with 8 bases that match TRBD1. The CDR3 has 17 residues. The V and J ends lost 2 bases and 1 base, in that order; junction bases with no gene match: 9. The germline V gene encodes CDR1 SEHNR and CDR2 FQNEAQ (reference sequence). This chain's CDR3 is CASSLPDFDRGQETQYF. The DNA of the CDR3 is TGTGCCAGCAGCTTACCAGATTTTGACAGGGGCCAAGAGACCCAGTACTTC.

This chain joins TRBV27 and TRBJ2-2, with 9 bases that match TRBD2. This CDR3 spans 17 amino acids. The V and J ends lost 0 bases and 4 bases, in that order; junction bases with no gene match: 6. The germline CDR1 and CDR2 sequences are MNHEY and SMNVEV (reference sequence). The chain's CDR3 is CASSLSIVLAGTGELFF. In nucleotides, the CDR3 is TGTGCCAGCAGTTTATCGATCGTACTAGCGGGCACCGGGGAGCTGTTTTTT.

There are a few counts of this clone. The chain links TRBV27 to TRBJ1-1, with 7 bases that match TRBD1. The CDR3 has 16 amino acids. Germline lookup yields CDR1 MNHEY and CDR2 SMNVEV (reference sequence). Losses at the gene ends were 6 bases for V and 4 bases for J; bases not matched to a gene: 14. Here the CDR3 reads CASRPIQGQPVTEAFF. CDR3 in DNA: TGTGCCAGCAGACCAATACAGGGACAGCCAGTCACTGAAGCTTTCTTT.